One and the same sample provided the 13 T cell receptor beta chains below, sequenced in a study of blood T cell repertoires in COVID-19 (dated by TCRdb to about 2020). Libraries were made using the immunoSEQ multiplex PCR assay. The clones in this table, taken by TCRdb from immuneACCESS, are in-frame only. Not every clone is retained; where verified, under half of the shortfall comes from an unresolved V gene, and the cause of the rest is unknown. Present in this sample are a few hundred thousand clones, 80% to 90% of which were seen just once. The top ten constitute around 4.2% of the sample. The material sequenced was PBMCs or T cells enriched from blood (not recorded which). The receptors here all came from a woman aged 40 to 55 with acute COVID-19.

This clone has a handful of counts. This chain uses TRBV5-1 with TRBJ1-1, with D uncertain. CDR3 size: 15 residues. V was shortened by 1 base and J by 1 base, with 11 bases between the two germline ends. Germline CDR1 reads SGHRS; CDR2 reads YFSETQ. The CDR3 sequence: CASSLTTAGNTEAFF. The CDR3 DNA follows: TGCGCCAGCAGCTTGACCACTGCAGGGAACACTGAAGCTTTCTTT.

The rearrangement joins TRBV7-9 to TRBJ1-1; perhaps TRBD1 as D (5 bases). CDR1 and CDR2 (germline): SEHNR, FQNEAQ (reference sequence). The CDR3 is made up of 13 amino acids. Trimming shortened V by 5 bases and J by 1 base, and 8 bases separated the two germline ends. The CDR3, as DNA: TGTGCCAGCAGCCCAACAGGGAACACTGAAGCTTTCTTT. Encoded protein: CASSPTGNTEAFF.

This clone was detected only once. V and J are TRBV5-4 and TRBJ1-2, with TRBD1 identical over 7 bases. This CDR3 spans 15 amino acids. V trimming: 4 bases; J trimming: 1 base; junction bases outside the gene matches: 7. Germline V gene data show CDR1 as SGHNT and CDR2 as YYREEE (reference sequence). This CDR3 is CASSRNRGDNYGYTF. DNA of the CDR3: TGTGCCAGCAGCCGAAACAGGGGTGATAACTATGGCTACACCTTC.

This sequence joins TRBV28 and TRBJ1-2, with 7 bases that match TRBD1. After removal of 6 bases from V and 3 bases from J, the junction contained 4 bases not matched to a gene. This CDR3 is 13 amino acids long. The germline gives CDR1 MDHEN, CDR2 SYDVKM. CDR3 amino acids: CASSIQGHYGYTF. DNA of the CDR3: TGTGCCAGCAGCATACAGGGGCACTATGGCTACACCTTC.

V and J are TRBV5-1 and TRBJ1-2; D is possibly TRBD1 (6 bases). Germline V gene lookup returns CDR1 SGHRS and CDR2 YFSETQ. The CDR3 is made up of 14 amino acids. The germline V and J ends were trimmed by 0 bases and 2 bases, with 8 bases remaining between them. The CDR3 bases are TGCGCCAGCAGCTTGGGACAGGAGAACTATGGCTACACCTTC. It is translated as CASSLGQENYGYTF.

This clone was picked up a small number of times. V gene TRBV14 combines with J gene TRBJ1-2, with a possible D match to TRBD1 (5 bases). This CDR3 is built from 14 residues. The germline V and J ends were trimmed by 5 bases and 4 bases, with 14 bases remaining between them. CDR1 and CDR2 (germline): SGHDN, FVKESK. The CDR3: CASSAQGWSYGYTF. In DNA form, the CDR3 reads TGTGCCAGCAGCGCCCAGGGTTGGAGCTATGGCTACACCTTC.

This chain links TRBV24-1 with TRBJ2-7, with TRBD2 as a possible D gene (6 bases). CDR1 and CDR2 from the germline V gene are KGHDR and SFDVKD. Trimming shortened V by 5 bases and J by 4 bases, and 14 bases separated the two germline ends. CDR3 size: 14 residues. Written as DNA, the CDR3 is TGTGCCACCAGTGTGGTGGTGCGGGATTACGAGCAGTACTTC. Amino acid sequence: CATSVVVRDYEQYF.

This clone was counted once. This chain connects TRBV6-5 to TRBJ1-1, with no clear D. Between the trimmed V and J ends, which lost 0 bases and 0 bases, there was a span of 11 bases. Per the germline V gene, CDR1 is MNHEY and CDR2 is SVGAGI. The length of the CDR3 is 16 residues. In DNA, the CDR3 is TGTGCCAGCAGTTACTCGATGACTCTTGTGAACACTGAAGCTTTCTTT. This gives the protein CASSYSMTLVNTEAFF.

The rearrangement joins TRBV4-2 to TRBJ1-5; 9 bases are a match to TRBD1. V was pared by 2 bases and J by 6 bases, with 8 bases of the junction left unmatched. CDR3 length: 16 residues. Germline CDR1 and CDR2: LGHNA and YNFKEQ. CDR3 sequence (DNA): TGTGCCAGCAGCCAAAATACAGGGGGCGGCGGTCAGCCCCAGCATTTT. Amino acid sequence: CASSQNTGGGGQPQHF.

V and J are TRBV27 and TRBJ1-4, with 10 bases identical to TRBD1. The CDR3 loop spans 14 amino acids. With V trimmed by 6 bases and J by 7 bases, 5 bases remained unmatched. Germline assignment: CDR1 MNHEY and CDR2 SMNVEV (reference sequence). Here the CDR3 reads CASRQTGGGEKLFF. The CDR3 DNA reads TGTGCCAGCAGGCAGACAGGGGGCGGTGAAAAACTGTTTTTT.

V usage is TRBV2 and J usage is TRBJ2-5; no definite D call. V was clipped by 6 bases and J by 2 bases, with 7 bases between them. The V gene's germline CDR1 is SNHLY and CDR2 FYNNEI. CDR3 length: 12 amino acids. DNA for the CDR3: TGTGCCAGCAGGCGGTTACAAGAGACCCAGTACTTC. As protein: CASRRLQETQYF.

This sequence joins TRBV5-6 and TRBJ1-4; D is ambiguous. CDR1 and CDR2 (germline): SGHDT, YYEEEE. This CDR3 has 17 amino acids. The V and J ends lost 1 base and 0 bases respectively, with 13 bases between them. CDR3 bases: TGTGCCAGCAGCTTGTCCCCCGGAGGAACAACTAATGAAAAACTGTTTTTT. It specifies CASSLSPGGTTNEKLFF.

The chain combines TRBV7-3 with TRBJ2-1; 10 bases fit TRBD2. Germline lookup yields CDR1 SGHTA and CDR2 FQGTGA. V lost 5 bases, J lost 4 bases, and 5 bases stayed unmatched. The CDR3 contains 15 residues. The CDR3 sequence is CASSPTSGTYNEQFF. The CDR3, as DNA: TGTGCCAGCAGCCCAACTAGCGGGACGTACAATGAGCAGTTCTTC.